This T cell receptor (beta chain) originates from a study of long-term antiretroviral therapy in people with HIV (dated by TCRdb to the early 2020s). As for the study more broadly: The earliest samples were collected approximately a decade before the 2015 WHO recommendation for immediate ART, a period when ART was typically delayed until CD4 counts fell. A retrospective serial study tested whether changes in peripheral blood TRB repertoire composition and diversity were associated with ART initiation and durable HIV suppression. From 30 adults with confirmed HIV infection, the cohort provided under 250 cryopreserved PBMC samples, gathered serially across a mean of around six years (range 1-12). About 35% of the 30 participants with HIV were female. No cross-contamination during QIAcube processing was shown when test extractions of a monoclonal T-cell line were performed alongside around 30 polyclonal samples.

The immunoSEQ hsTCRB v3.0 assay was used at survey level resolution to sequence the TRB variable region. TRB sequencing targeted a depth of about 40,000-55,000 T-cell genomes per sample. Pooled TRB libraries were sequenced on an Illumina MiSeq with a v3 150-cycle kit. The study's processing was this. Repertoire analysis was run in R within a reproducible Nextflow workflow that covered QC, data transformation and analysis. LymphoSeq2, an R package for exploring AIRR-Seq data, was used to implement custom analyses. After excluding a handful of samples that yielded fewer than 5000 total TRB sequences, 190 or so HIV repertoires remained for analysis. Among the approximately 200 retained HIV repertoires, some 57 were collected before ART initiation and about 130 were collected after ART initiation. Repertoires were downsampled to 5000 TRB nucleotide sequences, with summary statistics averaged over 100 downsampling iterations. TRB sequences were retained for analysis only if CDR3 regions of at least seven amino acids were present. Two measures captured diversity: a Shannon entropy-derived clonality score and the Gini coefficient. In repertoire networks, the top 5000 CDR3 amino acid sequences were linked whenever an edit distance of one separated two sequences. For TRB CDR3 amino acid sequences, GLIPH2 was used to predict antigen specificity groups and MHC restriction. To flag known CMV, EBV, HIV or tissue antigen associations, CDR3 amino acid sequences were matched against VDJdb and McPAS-TCR. Pre-ART, post-ART and control groups were compared with Wilcoxon signed-rank tests and Holm-Bonferroni correction. Sourced from immuneACCESS, this table was stored by TCRdb with only in-frame sequences that have V and J called. A share of the clones is absent; for the studies checked, an unresolved V gene accounts for under half, and the remainder has no known explanation. V, J and clone size reflect that table, while D and trimming were determined from the DNA. The sample records approximately 32,000 clones, roughly four fifths of which are singletons. The ten biggest clones cover over 7% of the sample.

V ends up 4 bases short and J 4 bases short, with an unmatched junction base count of 9. Including cysteine and phenylalanine, the CDR3 has 15 amino acids. Only CDR3 DNA is held: 45 bases, read in frame from base 1. CDR1 and CDR2 (SQVTM, ANQGSEA) derive from the germline V gene. Inclusion was restricted to participants for whom at least one PBMC sample before ART initiation and at least two post-ART samples were available. Treatment was received in the United States of America by all participants with HIV. Before DNA extraction, cryopreserved samples of 1-10 million PBMC were thawed and then washed. At the time of the earliest PBMC sample for each participant with HIV, ages ranged from roughly 20 to 60 years. PBMC samples from each participant spanned 1-4 timepoints before ART initiation and 2-8 timepoints after ART initiation, with a median of 7 samples. Serial HIV viral load, CD4+ T-cell count, ART history and demographic data were obtained for every participant. Genomic DNA was extracted from unsorted PBMC with a Qiagen kit on a QIAcube, with processing performed in batches of 12 samples.

Findings and caveats that apply to the study as a whole: Compared with controls, HIV repertoires had narrower CDR3 length ranges, and the network structure pointed to an antigen-experienced repertoire that shifted only slightly toward naive after ART. Expanded TRB clones identified before ART initiation dominated the repertoire at all time points, although this dominance fluctuated and declined in many PLHIV after ART. Because pre-ART samples had limited cell numbers, profiling was done on unsorted PBMC rather than on sorted CD4+ and CD8+ T cells. The samples were dated from about 2004 to 2018, and the ART regimens that were used may be less effective than current ART regimens. Because PBMC availability was limited, only the TCR beta chain was sequenced, with no alpha chain pairing. Starting ART was linked to a significant rise in TRB diversity, yet even after long-term ART the diversity remained significantly lower than in transplant donor controls. Inferences about post-ART repertoire changes are limited because no data were available on ART adherence, viral resistance or therapy changes.

On this clone: Its antigen has not been determined. The input lacks base qualities; no much larger clone sits a single base away.

This clonotype was obtained from a man aged 18 to 30 with HIV. The rearrangement combines TRBV29-1 with TRBJ2-1; TRBD2 fits 8 bases in the junction. The starting material was unsorted PBMCs, obtained 0.4 years before starting antiretroviral therapy. CDR3 region: CSVGGREGSYNEQFF. The nucleotides are TGCAGCGTTGGGGGCCGGGAGGGGTCTTACAATGAGCAGTTCTTC.